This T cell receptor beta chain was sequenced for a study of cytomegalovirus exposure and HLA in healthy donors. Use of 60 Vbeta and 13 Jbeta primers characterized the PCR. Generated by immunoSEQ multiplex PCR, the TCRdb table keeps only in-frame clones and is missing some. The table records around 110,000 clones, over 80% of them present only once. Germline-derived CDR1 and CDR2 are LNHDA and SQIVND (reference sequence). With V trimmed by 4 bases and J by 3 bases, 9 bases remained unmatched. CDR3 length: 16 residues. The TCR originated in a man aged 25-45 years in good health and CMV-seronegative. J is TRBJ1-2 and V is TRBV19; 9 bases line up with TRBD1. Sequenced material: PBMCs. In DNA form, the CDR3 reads TGTGCCAGTAGTAATCAACCTGGACAGGGGCACTATGGCTACACCTTC. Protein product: CASSNQPGQGHYGYTF. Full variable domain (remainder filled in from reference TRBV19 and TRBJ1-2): DGGITQSPKYLFRKEGQNVTLSCEQNLNHDAMYWYRQDPGQGLRLIYYSQIVNDFQKGDIAEGYSVSREKKESFPLTVTSAQKNPTAFYLCASSNQPGQGHYGYTFGSGTRLTVV.